This T cell receptor beta chain was identified during a study of PD-1 blockade in classical Hodgkin lymphoma. This sample's time point: cycle 4 day 1 (C4D1), after less than 7 weeks of nivolumab. Following autologous stem cell transplantation, relapse occurred in every patient, and exposure to brentuximab vedotin varied. Germline V gene data show CDR1 as PRHDT and CDR2 as FYEKMQ (reference sequence). The CDR3 runs to 12 residues. Trimming left V 5 bases short and J 5 bases short, with 9 bases between. The repertoire was sequenced with immunoSEQ multiplex PCR; TCRdb's copy has only in-frame clones and lacks some. The sample lists some 100,000 clones, roughly 91% seen once, with 2% in the top ten.

The genes are TRBV13 and TRBJ1-1; D remains ambiguous. Here the sequenced sample was peripheral blood mononuclear cells (PBMCs), taken before the fourth cycle of nivolumab. This TCR was recovered from a human donor with classical Hodgkin lymphoma. CDR3 loop: CASSATGTEAFF. CDR3 coding DNA: TGTGCCAGCAGCGCAACGGGTACTGAAGCTTTCTTT.